Below, 5 T cell receptor beta chains from the same sample are listed, as sequenced in a study of shared T cell receptors in the human thymus. Generated by immunoSEQ multiplex PCR, the TCRdb table keeps only in-frame clones and is missing some. The sample holds about 660,000 clones, around 87% seen once. This same sample was also part of a study on human thymus T cells.

Material for sequencing was thymocytes. The receptors were sampled from a boy in the first two years of life with a congenital heart defect.

This clone came up once. The chain has TRBV18 and TRBJ2-6; TRBD1 matches at 9 bases. The CDR3 contains 17 residues. Germline values: CDR1 KGHSH, CDR2 LQKENI. With 6 bases clipped from V and 1 base from J, the junction kept 7 bases outside the gene matches. Here the CDR3 reads CASSLTGGHSGANVLTF. CDR3 DNA: TGTGCCAGCTCGTTAACAGGGGGCCATTCTGGGGCCAACGTCCTGACTTTC. Supplemented by reference TRBV18 and TRBJ2-6, the full variable domain reads NAGVMQNPRHLVRRRGQEARLRCSPMKGHSHVYWYRQLPEEGLKFMVYLQKENIIDESGMPKERFSAEFPKEGPSILRIQQVVRGDSAAYFCASSLTGGHSGANVLTFGAGSRLTVL.

The chain carries TRBV4-3 and TRBJ1-2; no reliable D call. The CDR3 spans 16 residues. Per the germline V gene, CDR1 is LGHNA and CDR2 is YSLEER. V was shortened by 0 bases and J by 1 base, with 12 bases between the two germline ends. The CDR3 loop is CASSQDLKALNYGYTF. In nucleotides, the CDR3 is TGCGCCAGCAGCCAAGACCTCAAAGCTCTTAACTATGGCTACACCTTC.

This chain uses TRBV30 with TRBJ1-1, with a weak D call TRBD1 (5 bases). The CDR3 covers 14 residues. Deletions cut 2 bases from V and 2 bases from J, with 12 bases between. CDR1 and CDR2 (germline): GTSNPN, SVGIG (reference sequence). The CDR3 here is CAWSLAGANTEAFF. The CDR3 bases are TGTGCCTGGAGTTTAGCTGGGGCTAACACTGAAGCTTTCTTT.

The rearrangement uses TRBV14 and TRBJ2-2; 7 bases match TRBD2. Germline values: CDR1 SGHDN, CDR2 FVKESK. The CDR3 is 17 residues long. V was pared by 0 bases and J by 7 bases, with 11 bases of the junction left unmatched. The CDR3 spells CASSQDSLALMNGELFF. CDR3 bases: TGTGCCAGCAGCCAAGACTCACTAGCGTTGATGAACGGGGAGCTGTTTTTT.

This clone appeared a single time. The chain recombines TRBV7-8 with TRBJ2-3, with 8 bases lining up with TRBD2. Per germline, CDR1 SGHVS and CDR2 FQNEAQ. The V gene end was trimmed by 1 base and the J gene end by 3 bases; junction bases not matched to a gene: 9. This CDR3 contains 17 residues. CDR3 sequence: CASSLVEPGLVTDTQYF. CDR3 nucleotides: TGTGCCAGCAGCTTAGTAGAACCGGGACTAGTAACAGATACGCAGTATTTT.